Listed here are 21 T cell receptor beta chains from one sample, sequenced in a study of blood T cells in healthy people across ages. PCR was performed a second time for about 6 to 12 cycles using a sample-barcoded 5' primer and a J-beta primer mix. TCRdb reanalysed the 5' RACE reads using MiXCR and keeps one entry per CDR3 protein. The sample includes fewer than 600,000 distinct CDR3 sequences, about 29% seen only once; the top ten take approximately 3.5%. Another study also made use of these data, one on T cells of mothers and their children.

The sample taken for sequencing was blood. The receptors shown here come from a boy aged 2 to 10 in good health.

This clonotype has more than one count but fewer than ten. The rearrangement links TRBV27 to TRBJ2-2, with 9 bases fitting TRBD1. CDR3 length: 13 amino acids. From germline, CDR1 is MNHEY and CDR2 SMNVEV (reference sequence). The V and J ends lost 8 bases and 6 bases, in that order; junction bases with no gene match: 4. The CDR3 DNA reads TGTGCCAGCCGGGACAGGGAGGCCGGGGAGCTGTTTTTT. Its protein product is CASRDREAGELFF.

The chain links TRBV20-1 to TRBJ2-2, with D hard to call. Trimming cost V 0 bases and J 4 bases, with 9 bases left between them. The CDR3 is 14 amino acids. Germline CDR1 reads DFQATT; CDR2 reads SNEGSKA (reference sequence). CDR3 sequence (DNA): TGCAGTGCTAGAGATCTTCATGGCACCGGGGAGCTGTTTTTT. Translating it yields CSARDLHGTGELFF.

This clonotype was seen at least ten times. The chain combines TRBV11-2 with TRBJ2-1; the match to TRBD2 covers 11 bases. The length of the CDR3 is 15 residues. CDR1 is SGHAT, CDR2 FQNNGV, per germline. The junction had 4 bases not matched to a gene; V was cut back by 5 bases and J by 4 bases. CDR3 nucleotides: TGTGCCAGCAGCCGACTAGCGGGGTCTTACAATGAGCAGTTCTTC. Translated: CASSRLAGSYNEQFF.

This rearrangement joins TRBV18 to TRBJ2-1; D possibly uses TRBD1 or TRBD2 (5 bases each). The V and J ends lost 6 bases and 7 bases respectively, with 13 bases between them. The length of the CDR3 is 13 residues. CDR1 is KGHSH, CDR2 LQKENI, per germline. The CDR3, as DNA: TGTGCCAGCTCGACGGGACCGCGGAATGAGCAGTTCTTC. It codes for CASSTGPRNEQFF.

J is TRBJ2-1 and V is TRBV30, with D possibly TRBD1 on 6 matching bases. Germline V lookup: CDR1 GTSNPN, CDR2 SVGIG (reference sequence). The ends were cut back, 2 bases at V and 4 bases at J, with 21 bases in the middle. The CDR3 contains 17 residues. This chain's CDR3 is CAWSRGLPGTNYNEQFF. CDR3 in DNA: TGTGCCTGGAGTCGAGGCCTTCCGGGGACAAATTACAATGAGCAGTTCTTC.

This clonotype was detected only a few times. The chain joins TRBV12-3 or TRBV12-4 to TRBJ2-7; tentative D call: TRBD2 (5 bases). This CDR3 comprises 13 residues. The germline V and J ends were trimmed by 6 bases and 2 bases, with 11 bases remaining between them. The CDR3 nucleotides are TGTGCCAGCAGCGAGAGCGGAACCTACGAGCAGTACTTC. This sequence encodes CASSESGTYEQYF.

The V call is TRBV29-1, the J call TRBJ2-5, with TRBD2 identical over 7 bases. J lost 5 bases, V lost 0 bases, and 6 bases had no gene match. Germline V lookup: CDR1 SQVTM, CDR2 ANQGSEA. The CDR3 is 14 amino acids. The CDR3 reads CSVEERESRETQYF. As DNA, the CDR3 is TGCAGCGTTGAAGAGCGGGAGAGTAGGGAGACCCAGTACTTC.

CDR3 loop: CASSEIRGWANSPLHF. For the CDR3, the DNA is TGTGCCAGCAGTGAAATTCGGGGCTGGGCAAATTCACCCCTCCACTTT. This rearrangement joins TRBV6-1 to TRBJ1-6; tentative D call: TRBD1 (5 bases). The CDR3 covers 16 residues. Germline lookup yields CDR1 MNHNS and CDR2 SASEGT. V gave up 2 bases and J gave up 7 bases, with 15 bases separating them.

The chain couples TRBV7-9 to TRBJ2-1, with no clear D. The DNA matches TRBJ2-5 better at its end, which makes the J call doubtful. CDR1 and CDR2 from the germline V gene are SEHNR and FQNEAQ (reference sequence). The length of the CDR3 is 13 residues. The CDR3 region is CASSMTVGETQYF. The CDR3 DNA reads TGTGCCAGCAGTATGACCGTAGGGGAGACCCAGTACTTC.

The chain combines TRBV9 with TRBJ2-7; 10 nucleotides agree with TRBD2. The germline CDR1 and CDR2 sequences are SGDLS and YYNGEE. The junction had 3 bases not matched to a gene; V was cut back by 0 bases and J by 3 bases. The CDR3 is 15 residues long. CDR3 residues: CASSVGASGSYEQYF. The CDR3 DNA is TGTGCCAGCAGCGTAGGGGCTAGCGGGAGCTACGAGCAGTACTTC.

The V and J genes are TRBV5-1 and TRBJ2-5, with 10 bases that match TRBD2. Germline V gives CDR1 SGHRS, CDR2 YFSETQ. The CDR3 loop spans 14 amino acids. V lost 4 bases, J lost 4 bases, and 4 bases stayed unmatched. This chain's CDR3 is CASSVPSGGETQYF. DNA of the CDR3: TGCGCCAGCAGCGTACCTAGCGGGGGAGAGACCCAGTACTTC.

In DNA form, the CDR3 reads TGTGCCAGCAGCCCACGGCGTTCGGGGGAGCAGTACTTC. The encoded protein is CASSPRRSGEQYF. The V call is TRBV7-9, the J call TRBJ2-7; tentative D call: TRBD2 (5 bases). This CDR3 comprises 13 residues. Trimming pared 5 bases from V and 7 bases from J, leaving 15 bases between. CDR1 is SEHNR, CDR2 FQNEAQ, per germline (reference sequence).

This clonotype was counted between two and nine times. The chain has TRBV2 and TRBJ2-5; the D call may be TRBD1 or TRBD2 (5 bases each). The CDR3 consists of 13 residues. Germline V gene sequence: CDR1 SNHLY, CDR2 FYNNEI. Trimming left V 3 bases short and J 5 bases short, with 10 bases between. In nucleotides, the CDR3 is TGTGCCAGCAGTGAGAGGGGCGTGGAGACCCAGTACTTC. Translated: CASSERGVETQYF. Variable domain in full (rest from reference TRBV2 and TRBJ2-5): EPEVTQTPSHQVTQMGQEVILRCVPISNHLYFYWYRQILGQKVEFLVSFYNNEISEKSEIFDDQFSVERPDGSNFTLKIRSTKLEDSAMYFCASSERGVETQYFGPGTRLLVL.

This chain links TRBV6-2 or TRBV6-3 with TRBJ2-5, with D possibly being TRBD1 or TRBD2 (6 bases each). The last part of the DNA fits TRBJ2-7 better; the J call may be wrong. This CDR3 comprises 12 residues. The V gene's germline CDR1 is MNHEY and CDR2 SVGEGT. The CDR3 loop reads CASAGQFYEQYF. DNA of the CDR3: TGTGCCAGCGCGGGACAATTCTACGAGCAGTACTTC.

This sequence joins TRBV3-1 and TRBJ1-5; a possible D gene is TRBD1 (5 bases). V gave up 1 base and J gave up 2 bases, with 21 bases separating them. CDR1 is LGHDT and CDR2 is YNNKEL in the germline V gene (reference sequence). This CDR3 region has 19 residues. CDR3 region: CASSQVSGLDIRGNQPQHF. DNA of the CDR3: TGTGCCAGCAGCCAAGTGTCGGGACTGGACATTCGTGGCAATCAGCCCCAGCATTTT. Combining the CDR3 with reference TRBV3-1 and TRBJ1-5 gives the whole variable domain DTAVSQTPKYLVTQMGNDKSIKCEQNLGHDTMYWYKQDSKKFLKIMFSYNNKELIINETVPNRFSPKSPDKAHLNLHINSLELGDSAVYFCASSQVSGLDIRGNQPQHFGDGTRLSIL.

The sample holds one count of this clonotype. The chain joins TRBV29-1 to TRBJ2-5; TRBD2 agrees at 10 bases. CDR1 SQVTM and CDR2 ANQGSEA come from the germline V gene. CDR3 size: 14 residues. Losses at the gene ends were 6 bases for V and 4 bases for J; bases not matched to a gene: 8. In DNA, the CDR3 is TGCAGCGTACAGGAACTAGCGGGATCAGAGACCCAGTACTTC. Its translation is CSVQELAGSETQYF. The full variable domain, rest sourced from reference TRBV29-1 and TRBJ2-5, is SAVISQKPSRDICQRGTSLTIQCQVDSQVTMMFWYRQQPGQSLTLIATANQGSEATYESGFVIDKFPISRPNLTFSTLTVSNMSPEDSSIYLCSVQELAGSETQYFGPGTRLLVL.

Remarks on this clonotype: One end of the junction varies from germline; a read error may be responsible. The chain has TRBV28 and TRBJ2-7; the D is unclear. CDR3 length: 13 residues. CDR1 and CDR2 (germline): MDHEN, SYDVKM. As DNA, the CDR3 is TGTGCCAGCAGTTTTGTAAACTCCTACGCGCAGTACTTC. This encodes CASSFVNSYAQYF.

The chain couples TRBV4-3 to TRBJ2-3; TRBD2 matches at 10 bases. The CDR3 is made up of 15 amino acids. CDR1 is LGHNA and CDR2 is YSLEER in the germline V gene. The V gene end was trimmed by 0 bases and the J gene end by 14 bases; junction bases not matched to a gene: 11. The CDR3 sequence is CASSQDRAGGLHLYF. In DNA, the CDR3 is TGCGCCAGCAGCCAAGATAGAGCGGGGGGGCTCCATTTGTATTTT.

The gene calls are TRBV29-1 and TRBJ2-2; 8 bases align to TRBD2. This CDR3 spans 16 amino acids. V dropped 4 bases and J dropped 2; count of bases not matched to a gene: 9. CDR1 is SQVTM, CDR2 ANQGSEA, per germline. The CDR3 here is CSVALTSGTNTGELFF. As DNA, the CDR3 is TGCAGCGTTGCCCTCACTAGCGGCACCAACACCGGGGAGCTGTTTTTT.

This rearrangement joins TRBV11-2 to TRBJ2-5; D is unresolved. V shed 3 bases and J shed 5 bases, with 7 bases lying between them. The CDR3 covers 12 residues. Germline-derived CDR1 and CDR2 are SGHAT and FQNNGV. In DNA, the CDR3 is TGTGCCAGCAGCTTCGTGGGGGAGACCCAGTACTTC. It specifies CASSFVGETQYF.

The chain carries TRBV4-3 and TRBJ2-1; 10 nucleotides match TRBD2. CDR3 length: 17 residues. Germline V gene lookup returns CDR1 LGHNA and CDR2 YSLEER. V gave up 0 bases and J gave up 5 bases; unmatched junction bases: 7. This CDR3 is CASSQDTLAGAHNEQFF. The CDR3 nucleotides are TGCGCCAGCAGCCAAGATACCCTAGCGGGAGCTCACAATGAGCAGTTCTTC.